Listed below are T cell receptor beta chains from one sample, sequenced in a study of CD8 T cells in Susac syndrome. Using its own MiXCR run on the immunoSEQ multiplex PCR reads, TCRdb lists one record per CDR3 protein. The data show over 120,000 distinct CDR3 sequences, roughly 94% seen once. Sequenced material: CD4+ T cells from PBMCs. These receptors were taken from a human donor with Susac syndrome. Both conserved end residues are part of each CDR3. A D gene is named only where the DNA matches it firmly. Clone size appears in some rows only: once, few, many, or a class for an expanded clone.

d_gene	len	v_gene	abundance	j_gene	CDR3aa	CDR3nt
-	15	TRBV14	-	TRBJ2-1	CASSRPRGSYNEQFF	TGTGCCAGCAGCCGTCCTAGGGGCTCCTACAATGAGCAGTTCTTC
TRBD2	17	TRBV29-1	-	TRBJ2-3	CSVERLAGGILTDTQYF	TGCAGCGTTGAAAGACTAGCGGGGGGCATTCTCACAGATACGCAGTATTTT
-	13	TRBV11-2	once	TRBJ2-5	CASSWSGKETQYF	TGTGCCAGCAGCTGGAGCGGAAAAGAGACCCAGTACTTC
-	14	TRBV9	-	TRBJ2-5	CASSPGRAQETQYF	TGTGCCAGCAGCCCCGGACGGGCCCAGGAGACCCAGTACTTC
-	14	TRBV20-1	-	TRBJ2-5	CSARAKGGLETQYF	TGCAGTGCTAGAGCGAAGGGGGGGCTGGAGACCCAGTACTTC
-	18	TRBV20-1	once	TRBJ2-4	CSARETGSPVVAKNIQYF	TGCAGTGCTAGAGAAACAGGCTCACCGGTAGTAGCCAAAAACATTCAGTACTTC
-	14	TRBV5-6	-	TRBJ1-5	CASSFAGPNQPQHF	TGTGCCAGCAGCTTCGCGGGGCCAAATCAGCCCCAGCATTTT
TRBD1	15	TRBV29-1	once	TRBJ2-3	CSVEQGASSTDTQYF	TGCAGCGTTGAACAGGGGGCTTCCAGCACAGATACGCAGTATTTT
-	12	TRBV12-3/TRBV12-4	-	TRBJ2-2	CAGRQGDGELFF	TGTGCCGGAAGGCAAGGCGACGGGGAGCTGTTTTTT
TRBD2	15	TRBV5-4	once	TRBJ2-7	CASSRPSGSTYEQYF	TGTGCCAGTTCCCGGCCTAGCGGGAGCACCTACGAGCAGTACTTC
TRBD2	15	TRBV30	-	TRBJ2-7	CAWSTGLAGPYEQYF	TGTGCCTGGAGTACGGGGCTAGCGGGACCCTACGAGCAGTACTTC
-	14	TRBV11-2	-	TRBJ2-1	CASSFRSGANEQFF	TGTGCCAGCAGCTTCCGTTCGGGGGCCAATGAGCAGTTCTTC
TRBD1	13	TRBV5-6	-	TRBJ1-1	CASSWKGTGKAFF	TGTGCCAGCAGCTGGAAGGGGACAGGGAAAGCTTTCTTT
-	14	TRBV5-1	-	TRBJ2-7	CASSLAGQRDEQYF	TGCGCCAGCAGCTTAGCCGGACAGCGCGACGAGCAGTACTTC
-	11	TRBV2	few	TRBJ1-1	CAGRTDTEAFF	TGTGCCGGTCGGACAGACACTGAAGCTTTCTTT
-	15	TRBV9	once	TRBJ2-5	CASANEGTEEETQYF	TGTGCCAGCGCAAATGAGGGGACCGAGGAAGAGACCCAGTACTTC
-	12	TRBV2	-	TRBJ1-1	CASSGQNTEAFF	TGTGCCAGCAGCGGGCAGAACACTGAAGCTTTCTTT
-	12	TRBV21-1	-	TRBJ1-6	CASSKEPTPLHF	TGTGCCAGCAGCAAAGAACCTACACCCCTCCACTTT
-	13	TRBV2	-	TRBJ2-7	CASSEPLPYEQYF	TGTGCCAGCAGTGAACCTCTACCCTACGAGCAGTACTTC
-	11	TRBV23-1	-	TRBJ1-2	CASTPGLGYTF	TGCGCCAGCACCCCAGGGTTGGGCTACACCTTC
TRBD1	15	TRBV30	-	TRBJ1-5	CAWQYTGTGDQPQHF	TGTGCCTGGCAATACACCGGGACAGGGGATCAGCCCCAGCATTTT
-	12	TRBV7-2	-	TRBJ2-5	CASSFPLETQYF	TGTGCCAGCAGCTTCCCCTTGGAGACCCAGTACTTC
-	15	TRBV5-4	-	TRBJ2-1	CASSFPSGTYNEQFF	TGTGCCAGCAGCTTCCCCTCCGGGACCTACAATGAGCAGTTCTTC
TRBD1	16	TRBV15	once	TRBJ1-5	CATSRPGTGLYQPQHF	TGTGCCACCAGCAGGCCCGGGACAGGGTTGTATCAGCCCCAGCATTTT
-	13	TRBV2	-	TRBJ1-2	CASSEVGAWGYTF	TGTGCCAGCAGTGAAGTCGGTGCTTGGGGCTACACCTTC
-	13	TRBV7-3	-	TRBJ1-1	CASSYTGKTEAFF	TGTGCCAGCAGCTACACAGGGAAGACTGAAGCTTTCTTT
-	11	TRBV12-3/TRBV12-4	-	TRBJ2-1	CASSLVREQFF	TGTGCCAGCAGTTTAGTGCGGGAGCAGTTCTTC
-	13	TRBV29-1	once	TRBJ2-7	CSVCSSINYEQYF	TGCAGCGTTTGTAGTAGCATTAACTACGAGCAGTACTTC
-	12	TRBV29-1	once	TRBJ1-1	CSVSRMNTEAFF	TGCAGCGTTTCGAGGATGAACACTGAAGCTTTCTTT
TRBD2	16	TRBV30	-	TRBJ2-5	CAWRRGFAGGGETQYF	TGTGCCTGGAGGCGGGGATTTGCGGGAGGTGGAGAGACCCAGTACTTC
-	11	TRBV29-1	once	TRBJ1-2	CSVVGYYGYTF	TGCAGCGTTGTGGGCTACTATGGCTACACCTTC
TRBD2	16	TRBV3-1	once	TRBJ2-7	CASSQVPRRGAVEQYF	TGTGCCAGCAGCCAAGTCCCTCGGCGGGGGGCTGTCGAGCAGTACTTC
-	13	TRBV12-3/TRBV12-4	once	TRBJ2-1	CASTAQASNEQFF	TGTGCCAGCACCGCCCAGGCGTCCAATGAGCAGTTCTTC
-	12	TRBV7-9	-	TRBJ1-6	CASSADRSPLHF	TGTGCCAGCAGCGCGGACAGATCACCCCTCCACTTT